This is a list of T cell receptor beta chains from one sample in a study of T cells after yellow fever vaccination. TCRdb reanalysed the 5' RACE reads using MiXCR and keeps one entry per CDR3 protein. The table records 450,000 to 550,000 distinct CDR3 sequences, about a fifth of them present only once. Sequenced material: PBMCs, taken 21 days after the first yellow fever vaccination. All receptors come from a man aged 18 to 30 who received the YFV17D yellow fever vaccine. Both conserved end residues are part of each CDR3. D genes are given only for firm matches. Clone size is not always given. Where it is, it says once, few, many or a class for expanded clones.

V gene	J gene	D gene	clone size	CDR3 DNA	CDR3 protein
TRBV7-6	TRBJ2-3	-	few	TGTGCCAGCAGCTTAGGGGTCTCCCTCACAGATACGCAGTATTTT	CASSLGVSLTDTQYF
TRBV3-1	TRBJ1-3	-	few	TGTGCCAGCAGCCCAGGGGCCCGAGGTGGAAACACCATATATTTT	CASSPGARGGNTIYF
TRBV4-2	TRBJ2-3	-	few	TGTGCCAGCAGCGGGGGGTCACCCTCTACGCAGTATTTT	CASSGGSPSTQYF
TRBV10-3	TRBJ2-1	TRBD1	-	TGTGCCATCAGTGACCAGACAGGGGGCAATGAGCAGTTCTTC	CAISDQTGGNEQFF
TRBV4-3	TRBJ2-1	TRBD2	-	TGCGCCAGCAGCCACCTACTAGCGGGGGGGCAATACAATGAGCAGTTCTTC	CASSHLLAGGQYNEQFF
TRBV12-3/TRBV12-4	TRBJ2-1	-	-	TGTGCCAGCAGTTTCGGAGACAATGAGCAGTTCTTC	CASSFGDNEQFF
TRBV4-1	TRBJ1-1	-	-	TGCGCCAGCAGCCAAGATGGTACAGCCTTACTCGGAGCTTTCTTT	CASSQDGTALLGAFF
TRBV7-2	TRBJ1-4	-	few	TGTGCCAGCAGCCCCCGACAGCCAGCAACTAATGAAAAACTGTTTTTT	CASSPRQPATNEKLFF
TRBV7-6	TRBJ1-2	-	few	TGTGCCAGCAGCTTAGGTGCCAGGGAAAACTATGGCTACACCTTC	CASSLGARENYGYTF
TRBV7-2	TRBJ2-4	-	-	TGTGCCAGCAGCTTCGGGGGATCGAACATTCAGTACTTC	CASSFGGSNIQYF
TRBV4-2	TRBJ2-5	TRBD1	few	TGTGCCAGCAGCCGACAGAAGGGGGGGACAGGGGAGTTGGAGACCCAGTACTTC	CASSRQKGGTGELETQYF
TRBV5-1	TRBJ2-7	-	few	TGCGCCAGCAGCCCTGACAGGACCCACGAGCAGTACTTC	CASSPDRTHEQYF
TRBV4-1	TRBJ2-3	-	once	TGCGCCAGCAGCCTCACCAAGGCCAGGTCGCCTTATCAAGCAGATACGCAGTATTTT	CASSLTKARSPYQADTQYF
TRBV18	TRBJ2-1	TRBD2	-	TGTGCCAGCTCTCCATCGGGGGGGTACTACAATGAGCAGTTCTTC	CASSPSGGYYNEQFF
TRBV5-5	TRBJ2-7	-	few	TGTGCCAGCAGTCCGGCGCCCGGGGGAGTCTACGAGCAGTACTTC	CASSPAPGGVYEQYF
TRBV20-1	TRBJ2-7	-	few	TGCAGTGCTAGAGAGGTCCCCTACGAGCAGTACTTC	CSAREVPYEQYF
TRBV12-3/TRBV12-4	TRBJ2-5	-	-	TGTGCCAGCAGTTTGACCCCTCGCAGGGGAGGGACCCAGTACTTC	CASSLTPRRGGTQYF
TRBV5-4	TRBJ2-1	TRBD2	few	TGTGCCAGCAGTAAAGGGACTAGCGGGCGCTACAATGAGCAGTTCTTC	CASSKGTSGRYNEQFF
TRBV11-2	TRBJ2-5	-	-	TGTGCCAGCAGCTTAGTAAGGGACGGCGAGACCCAGTACTTC	CASSLVRDGETQYF
TRBV7-6	TRBJ2-5	TRBD1	once	TGTGCCAGCAGCTTATGGGCAGGGGGCCGTTCCGGAGAGACCCAGTACTTC	CASSLWAGGRSGETQYF